These 24 T cell receptor beta chains share one sample of origin, sequenced in a study of T-cell memory formation after mild COVID-19. From the 5' RACE reads, TCRdb called clonotypes with MiXCR, one entry per CDR3 protein. Of a few hundred thousand distinct CDR3 sequences in the sample, 20% to 30% were seen once. Sequenced: PBMCs or a T cell subset sorted from them (not recorded which). Source of these receptors: an adult woman who had mild COVID-19 (a few samples of this study predate the infection). Cell type and time point are not known.

CDR3 DNA sequence: TGTGCCAGCATCTCCTACAATGAGCAGTTCTTC. Translated: CASISYNEQFF. This chain uses TRBV25-1 with TRBJ2-1; D is undetermined. In germline, CDR1 is MGHDK, CDR2 SYGVNS. This CDR3 spans 11 amino acids. V shed 7 bases and J shed 0 bases, with 1 base lying between them.

The table lists this clonotype with a few counts. The chain uses TRBV25-1 and TRBJ2-5; D may be TRBD2 (5 bases). Germline values: CDR1 MGHDK, CDR2 SYGVNS. This CDR3 contains 14 residues. Trimming removed 5 bases from V and 2 bases from J, with 12 bases in between. CDR3 nucleotide sequence: TGTGCCAGCAGTTCGGGGTCGGGTCAAGAGACCCAGTACTTC. Translated: CASSSGSGQETQYF.

This clonotype was picked up a small number of times. This rearrangement joins TRBV12-3 or TRBV12-4 to TRBJ1-1; a weak D match, TRBD1 (6 bases). The V gene lost 4 bases and the J gene lost 0 bases, with 15 bases spanning the gap. The CDR3 is made up of 16 amino acids. CDR3 coding DNA: TGTGCCAGCAGTTCCCCGGGGGGCGAGGTGAACACTGAAGCTTTCTTT. This codes for CASSSPGGEVNTEAFF.

The chain couples TRBV5-5 to TRBJ2-1, with no clear D. Trimming shortened V by 0 bases and J by 2 bases, and 12 bases separated the two germline ends. The germline V gene encodes CDR1 SGHKS and CDR2 YYEKEE (reference sequence). There are 16 residues in the CDR3. The CDR3 spells CASSLGARDTYNEQFF. The CDR3 DNA sequence: TGTGCCAGCAGCTTGGGCGCGCGAGACACCTACAATGAGCAGTTCTTC.

This clonotype has just a few counts. The V gene is TRBV18, the J gene TRBJ2-5; a possible D gene is TRBD2 (5 bases). The CDR3 runs 13 residues. Deletions cut 2 bases from V and 4 bases from J, with 8 bases between. The germline V gene encodes CDR1 KGHSH and CDR2 LQKENI. CDR3 nucleotide sequence: TGTGCCAGCTCACCAGAGGGCCCAGAGACCCAGTACTTC. Residues: CASSPEGPETQYF.

This clonotype has a handful of counts. The chain couples TRBV6-6 to TRBJ2-1; the D gene is possibly TRBD1 (6 bases). There are 13 residues in the CDR3. V was clipped by 5 bases and J by 7 bases, with 12 bases between them. Germline V CDR1 and CDR2: MNHNY, SVGAGI (reference sequence). CDR3 in amino acids: CASSKGQGNEQFF. CDR3 nucleotide sequence: TGTGCCAGCAGTAAGGGACAAGGGAATGAGCAGTTCTTC.

This sequence joins TRBV30 and TRBJ1-4; 7 positions match TRBD1. Per the germline V gene, CDR1 is GTSNPN and CDR2 is SVGIG (reference sequence). CDR3 length equals 15 residues. J lost 5 bases, V lost 0 bases, and 6 bases had no gene match. This CDR3 reads CAWSVTSGQNEKLFF. The CDR3 DNA is TGTGCCTGGAGTGTGACATCGGGACAGAATGAAAAACTGTTTTTT.

V usage is TRBV29-1 and J usage is TRBJ2-7; TRBD1 might be the D (7 bases). This CDR3 has 12 residues. The V gene lost 7 bases and the J gene lost 0 bases, with 10 bases spanning the gap. Germline assignment: CDR1 SQVTM and CDR2 ANQGSEA. The CDR3 spells CSAGDSSYEQYF. Written as DNA, the CDR3 is TGCAGCGCGGGGGACAGCTCCTACGAGCAGTACTTC.

The chain couples TRBV4-1 to TRBJ2-1; TRBD2 agrees at 10 bases. CDR1 and CDR2 (germline): MGHRA, YSYEKL. This CDR3 contains 19 residues. The J segment lost 7 bases and the V segment lost 3 bases, leaving 18 bases of the junction unmatched. The CDR3 protein is CASSHPPRGLAGAYNEQFF. In DNA, the CDR3 is TGCGCCAGCAGCCACCCCCCCCGGGGGCTAGCGGGAGCTTATAATGAGCAGTTCTTC.

This clonotype was counted only a few times. This rearrangement joins TRBV12-3 or TRBV12-4 to TRBJ2-1; the match to TRBD2 covers 12 bases. V dropped 7 bases and J dropped 7; count of bases not matched to a gene: 17. This CDR3 region has 18 residues. CDR3 DNA sequence: TGTGCCAGCACCACCAGGGGACTAGCGGGCGGCCAGGTGAATGAGCAGTTCTTC. This sequence encodes CASTTRGLAGGQVNEQFF.

The chain carries TRBV4-3 and TRBJ2-7, with D maybe TRBD2 (5 bases). Trimming took off 1 base at V and 3 bases at J, with 10 bases between the two ends. The CDR3 is 14 residues long. Germline CDR1 is LGHNA and CDR2 is YSLEER. CDR3 DNA: TGCGCCAGCAGCCAAGTGAGGGTTGACTACGAGCAGTACTTC. Amino acid sequence: CASSQVRVDYEQYF.

This clonotype was seen a handful of times. The chain couples TRBV29-1 to TRBJ2-5; D is tentatively TRBD1 or TRBD2 (6 bases each). In germline, CDR1 is SQVTM, CDR2 ANQGSEA. CDR3 length equals 12 residues. Trimming removed 4 bases at V and 5 bases at J, with 11 bases between. CDR3 nucleotide sequence: TGCAGCGTTGTTAGGGGGGAGGAGACCCAGTACTTC. Translation gives CSVVRGEETQYF.

The CDR3 is CASSLDLGREETQYF. The CDR3 region has the DNA TGCGCCAGCAGCTTGGATCTCGGGAGAGAAGAGACCCAGTACTTC. The rearrangement links TRBV5-1 to TRBJ2-5; possible D gene TRBD2, 6 bases. The germline CDR1 and CDR2 sequences are SGHRS and YFSETQ. Trimming left V 0 bases short and J 3 bases short, with 12 bases between. The CDR3 runs to 15 residues.

This chain uses TRBV20-1 with TRBJ1-2; D not resolved. Germline values: CDR1 DFQATT, CDR2 SNEGSKA (reference sequence). There are 11 residues in the CDR3. Trimming took off 7 bases at V and 3 bases at J, with 9 bases between the two ends. CDR3 DNA sequence: TGCAGTGGAAGGGTCGACTATGGCTACACCTTC. It yields the protein CSGRVDYGYTF.

This clonotype was found a few times. The chain carries TRBV4-1 and TRBJ2-1; D is unresolved. The germline V and J ends were trimmed by 1 base and 14 bases, with 18 bases remaining between them. CDR1 MGHRA and CDR2 YSYEKL come from the germline V gene. The CDR3 has 14 amino acids. CDR3: CASSQVGPGFLEFF. The CDR3, as DNA: TGCGCCAGCAGCCAAGTAGGACCCGGGTTCCTCGAGTTCTTC.

This clonotype was counted between two and nine times. This chain joins TRBV29-1 and TRBJ2-5; weak D call: TRBD1 (5 bases). The V end lost 4 bases, the J end lost 1 base, and 13 bases lay between the germline ends. CDR3 size: 14 residues. In germline, CDR1 is SQVTM, CDR2 ANQGSEA. The CDR3 coding sequence is TGCAGCGTTGTCGACAGAACCTTCCAAGAGACCCAGTACTTC. This gives the protein CSVVDRTFQETQYF.

Remarks on this clonotype: Its ends do not fully match the called genes, so a read error is possible. The chain has TRBV3-1 and TRBJ1-5; D is undetermined. The CDR3 is 12 residues long. CDR1 and CDR2 (germline): LGHDT, YNNKEL (reference sequence). The CDR3 region is CASSQLGQPKHF. In DNA form, the CDR3 reads TGTGCCAGCAGCCAGTTGGGTCAGCCCAAGCATTTT. Looking up the rest from reference TRBV3-1 and TRBJ1-5 gives the full variable domain: DTAVSQTPKYLVTQMGNDKSIKCEQNLGHDTMYWYKQDSKKFLKIMFSYNNKELIINETVPNRFSPKSPDKAHLNLHINSLELGDSAVYFCASSQLGQPKHFGDGTRLSIL.

DNA of the CDR3: TGTGCCAGCAGCTTTATCGCTGTAACTAGCGGGATGGGCGCCCTGACTTTC. It yields the protein CASSFIAVTSGMGALTF. The J gene is TRBJ2-6, the V gene TRBV11-3, with 10 bases lining up with TRBD2. Trimming at V came to 3 bases and at J to 15 bases, leaving 17 bases not matched to a gene. The length of the CDR3 is 17 residues. From germline, CDR1 is SGHNT and CDR2 YENEEA. Drawing the rest from reference TRBV11-3 and TRBJ2-6, the complete variable domain is EAGVVQSPRYKIIEKKQPVAFWCNPISGHNTLYWYLQNLGQGPELLIRYENEEAVDDSQLPKDRFSAERLKGVDSTLKIQPAELGDSAVYLCASSFIAVTSGMGALTFGAGSRLTVL.

V gene TRBV29-1 combines with J gene TRBJ1-1; TRBD1 might be the D (5 bases). Trimming removed 1 base at V and 3 bases at J, with 9 bases between. The V gene's germline CDR1 is SQVTM and CDR2 ANQGSEA. The CDR3 spans 13 residues. DNA for the CDR3: TGCAGCGTTGAAGCTCTAGGGGACACTGAAGCTTTCTTT. Its translation is CSVEALGDTEAFF.

The chain carries TRBV7-2 and TRBJ1-3; 9 nucleotides agree with TRBD1. The germline V gene encodes CDR1 SGHTA and CDR2 FQGNSA. J was trimmed by 4 bases and V by 5 bases; bases with no gene match: 9. The CDR3 is made up of 16 amino acids. In nucleotides, the CDR3 is TGTGCCAGCAGCCGACACAGGGGGCGAACCGGAAACACCATATATTTT. Its translation: CASSRHRGRTGNTIYF. Complete variable domain (other parts from reference TRBV7-2 and TRBJ1-3): GAGVSQSPSNKVTEKGKDVELRCDPISGHTALYWYRQSLGQGLEFLIYFQGNSAPDKSGLPSDRFSAERTGGSVSTLTIQRTQQEDSAVYLCASSRHRGRTGNTIYFGEGSWLTVV.

There are a few counts of this clonotype. This chain joins TRBV12-3 or TRBV12-4 and TRBJ2-3, with a possible D match to TRBD2 (6 bases). Trimming pared 2 bases from V and 6 bases from J, leaving 12 bases between. CDR3 length equals 14 residues. For the CDR3, the DNA is TGTGCCAGCAGTTTATTGGCGGGGCTCGATACGCAGTATTTT. Amino acids: CASSLLAGLDTQYF.

In its sample, this clonotype was seen a few times. The chain is built from TRBV9 and TRBJ2-7; either TRBD1 or TRBD2 may fit D (5 bases each). CDR3 size: 14 residues. Germline CDR1 and CDR2: SGDLS and YYNGEE. The CDR3 coding sequence is TGTGCGTCGAGCGAGAGGGGTGGCTCCTACGAGCAGTACTTC. Protein sequence: CASSERGGSYEQYF.

This clonotype came up a few times. This chain joins TRBV7-6 and TRBJ2-5; 7 bases fit TRBD2. The CDR3 spans 14 residues. V was clipped by 5 bases and J by 1 base; unmatched bases: 4. In germline, CDR1 is SGHVS, CDR2 FNYEAQ. CDR3 nucleotide sequence: TGTGCCAGCAGCCAGCGGGGCCCCCAAGAGACCCAGTACTTC. Translation: CASSQRGPQETQYF.

The chain couples TRBV19 to TRBJ2-7; perhaps D is TRBD1 or TRBD2 (6 bases each). Germline V gene lookup returns CDR1 LNHDA and CDR2 SQIVND (reference sequence). The CDR3 consists of 14 residues. V lost 3 bases, J lost 2 bases, and 11 bases lay in between. CDR3 in DNA: TGTGCCAGTAGTATTTCGGGGGCAGCCTACGAGCAGTACTTC. Its translation: CASSISGAAYEQYF.